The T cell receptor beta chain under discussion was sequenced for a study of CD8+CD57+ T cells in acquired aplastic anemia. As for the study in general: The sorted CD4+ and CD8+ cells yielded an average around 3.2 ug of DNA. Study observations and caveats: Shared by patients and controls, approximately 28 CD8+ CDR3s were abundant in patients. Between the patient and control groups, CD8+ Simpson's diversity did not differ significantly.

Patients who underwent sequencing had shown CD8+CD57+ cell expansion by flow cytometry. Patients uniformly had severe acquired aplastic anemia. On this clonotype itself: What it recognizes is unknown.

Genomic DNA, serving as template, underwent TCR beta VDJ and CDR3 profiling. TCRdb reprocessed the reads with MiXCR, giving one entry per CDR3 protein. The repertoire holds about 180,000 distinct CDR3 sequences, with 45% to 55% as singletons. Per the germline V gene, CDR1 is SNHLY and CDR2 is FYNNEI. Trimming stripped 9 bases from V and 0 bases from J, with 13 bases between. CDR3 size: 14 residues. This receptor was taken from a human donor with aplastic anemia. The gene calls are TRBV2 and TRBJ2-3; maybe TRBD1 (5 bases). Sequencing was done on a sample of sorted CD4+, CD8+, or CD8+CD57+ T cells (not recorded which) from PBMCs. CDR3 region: CARSRQTSTDTQYF. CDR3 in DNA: TGTGCCAGATCCAGACAGACTAGCACAGATACGCAGTATTTT. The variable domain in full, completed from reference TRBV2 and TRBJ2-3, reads EPEVTQTPSHQVTQMGQEVILRCVPISNHLYFYWYRQILGQKVEFLVSFYNNEISEKSEIFDDQFSVERPDGSNFTLKIRSTKLEDSAMYFCARSRQTSTDTQYFGPGTRLTVL.